The 21 T cell receptor beta chains reported below all come from one sample, sequenced in a study of regulatory T cells in long-lasting Graves disease. Time point here: persistent/refractory GD, antithyroid drugs over 5 years with positive TRAb. From PBMCs, RNA was extracted and then used to make the TCR library. According to the study, TCR beta libraries were built with iRepertoire HTBI primers and CDR3-region Arm-PCR. TCRdb re-analysed the multiplex PCR reads in MiXCR, keeping a single row per CDR3 protein. This sample has some 370,000 distinct CDR3 sequences, with less than 25% found just once. The input for sequencing was peripheral blood mononuclear cells (PBMCs), taken when the disease was refractory, from a patient treated with antithyroid drugs. Receptors originate from a female donor with Graves disease.

This sequence joins TRBV7-2 and TRBJ2-1; 9 bases map to TRBD2. Germline V CDR1 and CDR2: SGHTA, FQGNSA. V shed 0 bases and J 7 bases; nucleotides not matched to a gene: 7. CDR3 length: 16 residues. The CDR3 sequence is CASSLALTSGMNEQFF. In DNA, the CDR3 is TGTGCCAGCAGCTTAGCGTTGACTAGCGGTATGAATGAGCAGTTCTTC.

This clonotype was seen repeatedly, ten times or more. The rearrangement uses TRBV29-1 and TRBJ1-1, with 7 nucleotides matching TRBD1. Trimming cost V 4 bases and J 4 bases; bases outside gene matches: 6. The CDR3 is made up of 13 amino acids. Looked up from germline, CDR1 is SQVTM and CDR2 is ANQGSEA. CDR3: CSVGDRLSTEAFF. CDR3 bases: TGCAGCGTTGGGGACAGATTAAGCACTGAAGCTTTCTTT.

This clonotype was recorded at least ten times. The chain joins TRBV12-3 or TRBV12-4 to TRBJ2-2; 9 nucleotides agree with TRBD2. CDR3 length: 16 residues. V trimming: 7 bases; J trimming: 1 base; junction bases outside the gene matches: 7. This CDR3 is CASNILAGMNTGELFF. The CDR3 bases are TGTGCCAGCAACATCCTAGCGGGAATGAACACCGGGGAGCTGTTTTTT.

In its sample, this clonotype was seen many times. Here the CDR3 DNA reads TGTGCCAGCAGCCAAGATGTGGGACCAAACTACGAGCAGTACTTC. This codes for CASSQDVGPNYEQYF. The rearrangement uses TRBV14 and TRBJ2-7, with D perhaps being TRBD1 or TRBD2 (5 bases each). This CDR3 is built from 15 residues. Germline V lookup: CDR1 SGHDN, CDR2 FVKESK. Trimming shortened V by 0 bases and J by 3 bases, and 12 bases separated the two germline ends. The whole variable domain, remainder taken from reference TRBV14 and TRBJ2-7, is EAGVTQFPSHSVIEKGQTVTLRCDPISGHDNLYWYRRVMGKEIKFLLHFVKESKQDESGMPNNRFLAERTGGTYSTLKVQPAELEDSGVYFCASSQDVGPNYEQYFGPGTRLTVT.

The genes are TRBV29-1 and TRBJ2-2, with D possibly being TRBD2 (6 bases). The V end was cut by 4 bases, the J end by 10 bases, with 16 bases between. The V gene's germline CDR1 is SQVTM and CDR2 ANQGSEA. The CDR3 runs to 13 residues. The CDR3 loop reads CSVAAGGVEELFF. CDR3 coding DNA: TGCAGCGTTGCAGCGGGCGGAGTAGAGGAGCTGTTTTTT.

This clonotype showed up just a few times. The V and J genes are TRBV7-3 and TRBJ1-1; D remains ambiguous. Trimming left V 2 bases short and J 3 bases short, with 7 bases between. The CDR3 sequence is 13 residues long. Germline CDR1 and CDR2: SGHTA and FQGTGA. CDR3 DNA sequence: TGTGCCAGCAGCTTAGCTTACGACACTGAAGCTTTCTTT. Protein sequence: CASSLAYDTEAFF.

There are a few counts of this clonotype. DNA for the CDR3: TGTGCCAGCAGCACGCAGGGCGTCTCACCCCTCCACTTT. Amino acids: CASSTQGVSPLHF. V is TRBV14 and J is TRBJ1-6; possibly TRBD1 for D (5 bases). V was clipped by 5 bases and J by 10 bases, with 12 bases between them. Per the germline V gene, CDR1 is SGHDN and CDR2 is FVKESK. This CDR3 comprises 13 residues.

The J gene is TRBJ1-3, the V gene TRBV7-2; maybe TRBD1 (6 bases). V was trimmed by 1 base and J by 0 bases, leaving 25 bases between them. The CDR3 totals 21 residues. CDR1 is SGHTA and CDR2 is FQGNSA in the germline V gene. CDR3: CASSLVASQGRLGLSGNTIYF. CDR3 bases: TGTGCCAGCAGCTTAGTAGCATCACAGGGACGGCTGGGACTCTCTGGAAACACCATATATTTT. The full variable domain, with the rest looked up from reference TRBV7-2 and TRBJ1-3, is GAGVSQSPSNKVTEKGKDVELRCDPISGHTALYWYRQSLGQGLEFLIYFQGNSAPDKSGLPSDRFSAERTGGSVSTLTIQRTQQEDSAVYLCASSLVASQGRLGLSGNTIYFGEGSWLTVV.

This clonotype appeared many times. This chain connects TRBV28 to TRBJ2-5; TRBD2 is a possible D gene (6 bases). V dropped 4 bases and J dropped 2 bases, with 23 bases sitting between them. Per germline, CDR1 MDHEN and CDR2 SYDVKM. The CDR3 length is 18 residues. CDR3 sequence: CASSSDYGGGWLQETQYF. The CDR3 coding sequence is TGTGCCAGCAGTTCCGACTACGGGGGAGGTTGGCTTCAAGAGACCCAGTACTTC.

The chain employs TRBV10-3 and TRBJ2-7; D ambiguous. Germline CDR1 is ENHRY and CDR2 is SYGVKD. The CDR3 extends over 9 amino acids. V dropped 7 bases and J dropped 5 bases, with 3 bases sitting between them. CDR3: CAITDEQYF. CDR3 nucleotides: TGTGCCATCACCGACGAGCAGTACTTC.

Ten or more counts support this clonotype. This sequence joins TRBV12-3 or TRBV12-4 and TRBJ1-2; TRBD1 agrees at 8 bases. Trimming took 3 bases from V and 10 from J; bases not matched to a gene: 7. This CDR3 comprises 13 residues. CDR3 in amino acids: CASSFGQGSDYTF. The DNA for the CDR3 is TGTGCCAGCAGTTTCGGACAGGGCTCGGACTACACCTTC.

The table lists this clonotype with many counts. V and J are TRBV19 and TRBJ1-5; a weak D match, TRBD1 (6 bases). Germline V gene data show CDR1 as LNHDA and CDR2 as SQIVND (reference sequence). This CDR3 spans 14 amino acids. V was pared by 6 bases and J by 3 bases, with 12 bases between. CDR3 DNA sequence: TGTGCCAGTAGCACGGACAGCTTCAATCAGCCCCAGCATTTT. Protein: CASSTDSFNQPQHF.

Ten or more counts support this clonotype. The chain links TRBV6-1 to TRBJ2-1; 7 positions agree with TRBD2. This CDR3 is 15 amino acids long. V dropped 6 bases and J dropped 4; count of bases not matched to a gene: 9. The germline CDR1 and CDR2 sequences are MNHNS and SASEGT. CDR3 region: CASSSGLEGYNEQFF. In DNA form, the CDR3 reads TGTGCCAGCAGCTCTGGACTAGAGGGTTACAATGAGCAGTTCTTC.

This chain links TRBV28 with TRBJ2-1; D is unresolved. This CDR3 has 16 residues. The germline gives CDR1 MDHEN, CDR2 SYDVKM. V gave up 5 bases and J gave up 3 bases, with 17 bases separating them. CDR3 residues: CASSPPGWESYNEQFF. The CDR3 DNA reads as TGTGCCAGCAGTCCCCCCGGGTGGGAAAGCTACAATGAGCAGTTCTTC. Supplemented by reference TRBV28 and TRBJ2-1, the full variable domain reads DVKVTQSSRYLVKRTGEKVFLECVQDMDHENMFWYRQDPGLGLRLIYFSYDVKMKEKGDIPEGYSVSREKKERFSLILESASTNQTSMYLCASSPPGWESYNEQFFGPGTRLTVL.

This chain connects TRBV13 to TRBJ2-7; 14 nucleotides agree with TRBD2. The CDR3 covers 16 residues. Trimming took 5 bases from V and 3 from J; bases not matched to a gene: 6. Germline loops: CDR1 PRHDT, CDR2 FYEKMQ (reference sequence). CDR3 DNA sequence: TGTGCCAGCAGCCAGGGACTAGCGGGAGCGGACTACGAGCAGTACTTC. Translated: CASSQGLAGADYEQYF.

The genes are TRBV12-3 or TRBV12-4 and TRBJ2-1; 10 bases are a match to TRBD1. V trimming: 6 bases; J trimming: 8 bases; junction bases outside the gene matches: 7. The CDR3 consists of 14 residues. The DNA for the CDR3 is TGTGCCAGCAGCGGACAGGGGGTCCTCGATGAGCAGTTCTTC. It encodes CASSGQGVLDEQFF.

This clonotype has more than one count but fewer than ten. J is TRBJ1-2 and V is TRBV5-1; TRBD1 matches at 7 bases. J gave up 2 bases and V 4 bases, and 5 bases lay outside the gene matches. There are 14 residues in the CDR3. CDR1 and CDR2 (germline): SGHRS, YFSETQ. The CDR3 sequence: CASSTGTENYGYTF. CDR3 DNA: TGCGCCAGCAGCACAGGGACAGAAAACTATGGCTACACCTTC.

This clonotype came up once. The chain is built from TRBV6-2 or TRBV6-3 and TRBJ2-3, with 7 bases that match TRBD1. The V segment lost 6 bases and the J segment 2 bases; nucleotides outside the gene matches: 8. The CDR3 extends over 15 amino acids. CDR1 and CDR2 from the germline V gene are MNHEY and SVGEGT. CDR3: CASRAGQVITDTQYF. CDR3 coding DNA: TGTGCCAGCAGGGCAGGACAGGTTATCACAGATACGCAGTATTTT.

The chain is built from TRBV28 and TRBJ2-5, with D perhaps matching TRBD2 (5 bases). Germline V gene data show CDR1 as MDHEN and CDR2 as SYDVKM. V shed 3 bases and J shed 5 bases, with 13 bases lying between them. The CDR3 sequence is 14 residues long. CDR3 region: CASSFGSPRETQYF. The CDR3 coding sequence is TGTGCCAGCAGTTTTGGGAGCCCGCGGGAGACCCAGTACTTC.

This clonotype was seen more than once but under ten times. The chain couples TRBV9 to TRBJ2-7; 12 nucleotides line up with TRBD1. This CDR3 region has 15 residues. J lost 5 bases, V lost 3 bases, and 6 bases had no gene match. Germline CDR1 reads SGDLS; CDR2 reads YYNGEE. The CDR3 DNA sequence: TGTGCCAGCAGCGCCGCGGGACAGGGGGCGGACGAGCAGTACTTC. It codes for CASSAAGQGADEQYF.

At least ten counts were recorded for this clonotype. The rearrangement uses TRBV27 and TRBJ2-5, with 7 bases fitting TRBD1. Germline-derived CDR1 and CDR2 are MNHEY and SMNVEV (reference sequence). The ends lost 2 bases at V and 3 bases at J; junction bases unmatched: 0. The CDR3 extends over 13 amino acids. The CDR3 here is CASSLQGEETQYF. CDR3 coding DNA: TGTGCCAGCAGTTTACAGGGGGAAGAGACCCAGTACTTC.